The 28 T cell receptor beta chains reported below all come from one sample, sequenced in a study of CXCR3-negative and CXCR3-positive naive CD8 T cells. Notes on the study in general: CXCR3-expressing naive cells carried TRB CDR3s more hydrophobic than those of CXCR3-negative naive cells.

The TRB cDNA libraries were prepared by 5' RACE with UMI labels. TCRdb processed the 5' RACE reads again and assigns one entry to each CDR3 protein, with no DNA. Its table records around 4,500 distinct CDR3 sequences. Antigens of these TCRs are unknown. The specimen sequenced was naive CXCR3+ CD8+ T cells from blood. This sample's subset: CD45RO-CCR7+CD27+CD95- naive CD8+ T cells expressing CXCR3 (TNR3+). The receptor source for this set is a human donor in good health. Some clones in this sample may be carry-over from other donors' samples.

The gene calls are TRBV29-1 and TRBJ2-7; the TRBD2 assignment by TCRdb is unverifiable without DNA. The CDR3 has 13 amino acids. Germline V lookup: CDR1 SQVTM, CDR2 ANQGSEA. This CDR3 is CSVELAGDYEQYF.

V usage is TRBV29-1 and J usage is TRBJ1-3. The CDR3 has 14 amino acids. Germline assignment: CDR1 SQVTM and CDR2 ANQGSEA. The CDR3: CSVAAVSSGNTIYF.

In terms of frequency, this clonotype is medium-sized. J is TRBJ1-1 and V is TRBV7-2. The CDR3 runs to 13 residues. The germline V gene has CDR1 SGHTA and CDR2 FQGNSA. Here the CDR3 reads CAGEGHLNTEAFF.

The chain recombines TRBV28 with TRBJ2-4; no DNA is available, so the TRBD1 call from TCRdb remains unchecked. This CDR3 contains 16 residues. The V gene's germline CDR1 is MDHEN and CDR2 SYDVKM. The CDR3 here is CASSLYRDEAKNIQYF.

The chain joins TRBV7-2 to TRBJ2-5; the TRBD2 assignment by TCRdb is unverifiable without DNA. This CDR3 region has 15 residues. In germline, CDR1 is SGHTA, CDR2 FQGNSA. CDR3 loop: CASSLLAGGQETQYF.

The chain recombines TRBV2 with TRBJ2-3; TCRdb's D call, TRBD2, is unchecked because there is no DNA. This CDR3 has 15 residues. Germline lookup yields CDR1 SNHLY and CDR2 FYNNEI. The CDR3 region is CASSRTSGSTDTQYF.

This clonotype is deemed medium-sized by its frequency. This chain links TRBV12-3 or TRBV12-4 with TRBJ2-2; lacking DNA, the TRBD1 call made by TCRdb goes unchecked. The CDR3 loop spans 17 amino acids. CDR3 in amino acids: CASTQLGDRGNTGELFF.

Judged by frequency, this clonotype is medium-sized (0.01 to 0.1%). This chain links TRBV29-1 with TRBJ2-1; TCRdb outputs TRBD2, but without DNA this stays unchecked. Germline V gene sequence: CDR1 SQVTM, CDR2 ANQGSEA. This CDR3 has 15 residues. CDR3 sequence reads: CSVDGLAGGPREQFF.

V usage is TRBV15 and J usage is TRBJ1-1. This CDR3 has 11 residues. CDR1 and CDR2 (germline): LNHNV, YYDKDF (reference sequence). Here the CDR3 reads CATSTNTEAFF.

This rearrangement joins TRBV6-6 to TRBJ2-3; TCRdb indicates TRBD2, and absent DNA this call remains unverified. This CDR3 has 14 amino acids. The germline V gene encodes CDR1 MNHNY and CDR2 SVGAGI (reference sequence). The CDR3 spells CASSPPGEGDTQYF.

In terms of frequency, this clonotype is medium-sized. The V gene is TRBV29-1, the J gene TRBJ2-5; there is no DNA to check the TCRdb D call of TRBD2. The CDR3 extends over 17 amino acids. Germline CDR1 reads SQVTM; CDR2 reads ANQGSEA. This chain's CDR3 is CSVDSHGLAGDEETQYF.

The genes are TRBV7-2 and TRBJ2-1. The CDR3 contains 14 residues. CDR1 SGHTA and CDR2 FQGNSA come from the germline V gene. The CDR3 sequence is CASSLERLRNEQFF.

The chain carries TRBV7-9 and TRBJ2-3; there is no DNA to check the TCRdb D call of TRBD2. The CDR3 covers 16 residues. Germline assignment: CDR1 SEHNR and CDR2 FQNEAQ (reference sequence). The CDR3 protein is CASSPRLAGGTDTQYF.

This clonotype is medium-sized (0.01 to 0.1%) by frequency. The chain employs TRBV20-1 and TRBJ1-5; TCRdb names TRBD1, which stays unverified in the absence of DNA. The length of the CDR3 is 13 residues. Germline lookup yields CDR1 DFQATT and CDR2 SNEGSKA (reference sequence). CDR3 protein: CSGLGTDNQPQHF.

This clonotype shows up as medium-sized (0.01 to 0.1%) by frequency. The CDR3 sequence: CASSLADSVYSNQPQHF. The genes are TRBV7-2 and TRBJ1-5; with no DNA, the TCRdb D assignment of TRBD1 cannot be verified. The CDR3 totals 17 residues. Germline loops: CDR1 SGHTA, CDR2 FQGNSA.

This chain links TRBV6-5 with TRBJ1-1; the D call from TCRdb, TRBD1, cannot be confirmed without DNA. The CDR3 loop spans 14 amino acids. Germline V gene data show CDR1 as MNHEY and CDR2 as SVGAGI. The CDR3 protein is CASSTGTLNTEAFF.

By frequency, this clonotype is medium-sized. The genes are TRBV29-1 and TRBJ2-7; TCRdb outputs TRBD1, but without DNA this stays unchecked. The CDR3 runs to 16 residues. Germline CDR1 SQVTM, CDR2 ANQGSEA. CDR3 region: CSVRGGNPLHSYEQYF.

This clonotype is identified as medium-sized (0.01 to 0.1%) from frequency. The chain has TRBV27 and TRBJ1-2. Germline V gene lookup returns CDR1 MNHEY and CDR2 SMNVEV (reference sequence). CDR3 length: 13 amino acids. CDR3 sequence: CASSLFSWDTYTF.

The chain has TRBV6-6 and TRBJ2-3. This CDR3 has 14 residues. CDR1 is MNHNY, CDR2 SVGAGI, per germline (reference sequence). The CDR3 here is CASTNGLSGDTQYF.

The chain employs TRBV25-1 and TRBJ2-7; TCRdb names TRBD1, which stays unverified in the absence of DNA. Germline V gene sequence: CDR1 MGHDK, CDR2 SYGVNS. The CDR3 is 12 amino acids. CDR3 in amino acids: CASSDGGYEQYF.

The CDR3 reads CASRWTGGAEAFF. The rearrangement uses TRBV27 and TRBJ1-1; TCRdb designates TRBD1, a call that cannot be tested without DNA. Germline values: CDR1 MNHEY, CDR2 SMNVEV (reference sequence). This CDR3 has 13 residues.

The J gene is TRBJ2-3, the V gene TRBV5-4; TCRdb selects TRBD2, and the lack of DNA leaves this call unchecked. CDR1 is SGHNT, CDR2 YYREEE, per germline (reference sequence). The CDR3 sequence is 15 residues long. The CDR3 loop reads CASSDPGGPTDTQYF.

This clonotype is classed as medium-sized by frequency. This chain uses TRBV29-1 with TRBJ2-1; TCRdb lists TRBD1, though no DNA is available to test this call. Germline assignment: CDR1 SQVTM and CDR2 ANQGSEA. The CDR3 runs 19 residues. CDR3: CSVTLKDPPEENPYNEQFF.

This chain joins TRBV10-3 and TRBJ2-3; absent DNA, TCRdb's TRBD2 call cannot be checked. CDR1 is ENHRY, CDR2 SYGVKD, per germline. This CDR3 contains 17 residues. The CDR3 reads CAISEMVAGFSTDTQYF.

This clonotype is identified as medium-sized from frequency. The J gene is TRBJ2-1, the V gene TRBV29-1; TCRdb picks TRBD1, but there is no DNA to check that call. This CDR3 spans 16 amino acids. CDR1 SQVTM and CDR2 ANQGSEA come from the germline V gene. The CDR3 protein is CSVDSSGGGDYNEQFF.

CDR3 sequence reads: CASSLVPEEQYF. The J gene is TRBJ2-7, the V gene TRBV7-9. Germline loops: CDR1 SEHNR, CDR2 FQNEAQ (reference sequence). The CDR3 spans 12 residues.

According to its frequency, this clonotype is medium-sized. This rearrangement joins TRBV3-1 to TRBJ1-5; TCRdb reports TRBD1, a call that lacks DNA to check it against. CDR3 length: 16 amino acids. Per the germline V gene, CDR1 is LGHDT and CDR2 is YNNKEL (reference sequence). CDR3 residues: CASSQETGDSNQPQHF.

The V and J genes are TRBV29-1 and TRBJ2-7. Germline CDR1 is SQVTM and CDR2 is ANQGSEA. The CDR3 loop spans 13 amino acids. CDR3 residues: CSVDAQGAYEQYF.